This T cell receptor beta chain was recovered during a study of identifying expanded T cells in peripheral blood. TCRdb keeps only in-frame clones here, not all; method: immunoSEQ multiplex PCR. Found here are 85,000 to 90,000 clones, approximately 86% of them singletons; the top ten hold 5.6%. No infections or other immune events were documented during collection. This receptor was taken from a person aged 18 to 75 in good health. The sequencing sample was made of blood.

The CDR3, as DNA: TGTGCCATCAGTGAGTCTGAGGGCTCCTGGGACTATGGCTACACCTTC. Its protein product is CAISESEGSWDYGYTF. J is TRBJ1-2 and V is TRBV10-3; D gene unclear. Trimming removed 0 bases from V and 3 bases from J, with 14 bases in between. Germline lookup yields CDR1 ENHRY and CDR2 SYGVKD. The CDR3 sequence is 16 residues long.